The following is a T cell receptor (beta chain) sequence with its context. What it recognizes is unknown. Trimming cost V 1 base and J 6 bases, with 17 bases left between them. The CDR3 runs 16 residues. The germline CDR1 and CDR2 sequences are LGHNA and YSLEER. This specimen comes from a study of T-cell memory formation after mild COVID-19. Study details: Largely, the TCR clusters proved donor specific. Study conclusions and caveats: Memory from before infection featured some responding clones, which suggests cross-reactive memory joined.

MiXCR was run by TCRdb on the 5' RACE reads, yielding one entry per CDR3 protein. The sample has a few hundred thousand distinct CDR3 sequences; roughly 16% are singletons. The clonotype was recovered from a man between 18 and 35 years old who had mild COVID-19 (a few samples of this study predate the infection). Cell type and time point are not known. The specimen was PBMCs or a T cell subset sorted from them (not recorded which). V and J are TRBV4-3 and TRBJ2-3; no clear D gene. The CDR3 coding sequence is TGCGCCAGCAGCCAAGGATTAAGGCAGGCAACTGATACGCAGTATTTT. This codes for CASSQGLRQATDTQYF.